Below are 11 T cell receptor beta chains sequenced from a single sample in a study of blood T cell repertoires in COVID-19 (dated by TCRdb to about 2020). The library was produced with the immunoSEQ multiplex PCR assay. TCRdb provides this immuneACCESS table in a form limited to in-frame rearrangements. Some clones are lacking; in checked studies, under half of them reflect an unresolved V gene, and why the rest are absent is not known. Recorded for this sample are fewer than 150,000 clones; about 84% of them occurred a single time. 8.8% of the sample comes from the top ten. The sample comprised peripheral blood. These receptors were taken from a woman of 80 years or more in a cohort sampled during active or convalescent COVID-19.

This CDR3 reads CASSPDRAAWRNTEAFF. CDR3 sequence (DNA): TGTGCCAGCAGTCCTGACAGAGCCGCCTGGAGGAACACTGAAGCTTTCTTT. The chain recombines TRBV11-2 with TRBJ1-1; weak D call: TRBD1 (5 bases). Germline-derived CDR1 and CDR2 are SGHAT and FQNNGV. This CDR3 is 17 amino acids long. Trimming removed 6 bases from V and 1 base from J, with 21 bases in between.

V is TRBV27 and J is TRBJ2-1, with D tentatively TRBD2 (7 bases). V was cut by 1 base and J by 3 bases, with 19 bases left in between. In germline, CDR1 is MNHEY, CDR2 SMNVEV (reference sequence). This CDR3 spans 18 amino acids. In DNA form, the CDR3 reads TGTGCCAGCAGTTTATGGTCAGGTGGCGGGGGCCGCTACAATGAGCAGTTCTTC. It yields the protein CASSLWSGGGGRYNEQFF.

The chain is built from TRBV7-9 and TRBJ1-6; D is undetermined. Trimming took off 1 base at V and 7 bases at J, with 8 bases between the two ends. The CDR3 spans 14 residues. The germline V gene has CDR1 SEHNR and CDR2 FQNEAQ (reference sequence). CDR3 in amino acids: CASSLGALNSPLHF. DNA of the CDR3: TGTGCCAGCAGCTTAGGGGCCTTAAATTCACCCCTCCACTTT.

The rearrangement joins TRBV19 to TRBJ1-1; D may be TRBD1 (5 bases). Per germline, CDR1 LNHDA and CDR2 SQIVND (reference sequence). Trimming pared 2 bases from V and 8 bases from J, leaving 12 bases between. The CDR3 covers 13 residues. Here the CDR3 DNA reads TGTGCCAGTAGTATACAACGCAGGGAAGAAGCTTTCTTT. Amino acid sequence: CASSIQRREEAFF.

The chain carries TRBV5-1 and TRBJ1-6; 10 nucleotides match TRBD1. V trimming: 0 bases; J trimming: 9 bases; junction bases outside the gene matches: 9. CDR3 size: 17 residues. The germline gives CDR1 SGHRS, CDR2 YFSETQ. The CDR3, as DNA: TGCGCCAGCAGCTTGGAGTCCCCGGGACAGGGGTTTTCACCCCTCCACTTT. It is translated as CASSLESPGQGFSPLHF.

The CDR3 nucleotides are TGTGCCAGCAGCCCAGGGGGATACACCGGGGAGCTGTTTTTT. It encodes CASSPGGYTGELFF. V and J are TRBV5-4 and TRBJ2-2; 7 bases are a match to TRBD1. Germline V lookup: CDR1 SGHNT, CDR2 YYREEE (reference sequence). This CDR3 contains 14 residues. V trimming: 4 bases; J trimming: 3 bases; junction bases outside the gene matches: 3.

V usage is TRBV4-1 and J usage is TRBJ2-7; TRBD2 matches 7 bases. CDR1 MGHRA and CDR2 YSYEKL come from the germline V gene. V was clipped by 4 bases and J by 4 bases; unmatched bases: 13. The CDR3 loop spans 16 amino acids. The CDR3: CASSRYHGGGKYEQYF. In DNA, the CDR3 is TGCGCCAGCAGCCGATACCACGGGGGAGGGAAATACGAGCAGTACTTC.

This rearrangement joins TRBV7-2 to TRBJ2-1, with 7 bases that match TRBD2. Trimming cost V 3 bases and J 9 bases; bases outside gene matches: 5. CDR1 is SGHTA, CDR2 FQGNSA, per germline. The CDR3 sequence is 13 residues long. Here the CDR3 reads CASSLGGSREQFF. The DNA for the CDR3 is TGTGCCAGCAGCTTGGGCGGGAGTCGTGAGCAGTTCTTC. The full variable domain, rest sourced from reference TRBV7-2 and TRBJ2-1, is GAGVSQSPSNKVTEKGKDVELRCDPISGHTALYWYRQSLGQGLEFLIYFQGNSAPDKSGLPSDRFSAERTGGSVSTLTIQRTQQEDSAVYLCASSLGGSREQFFGPGTRLTVL.

The chain recombines TRBV30 with TRBJ1-2; 7 nucleotides match TRBD1. Germline V gene lookup returns CDR1 GTSNPN and CDR2 SVGIG (reference sequence). CDR3 size: 18 residues. The V gene end was trimmed by 3 bases and the J gene end by 0 bases; junction bases not matched to a gene: 16. For the CDR3, the DNA is TGTGCCTGGAGGAGGCGGATTTGGGACAGACAATCTAACTATGGCTACACCTTC. This translates into CAWRRRIWDRQSNYGYTF.

This clone has at least ten counts. The rearrangement uses TRBV19 and TRBJ2-1; no reliable D call. Trimming took off 6 bases at V and 3 bases at J, with 6 bases between the two ends. CDR1 LNHDA and CDR2 SQIVND come from the germline V gene (reference sequence). The CDR3 contains 12 residues. The CDR3 DNA follows: TGTGCCAGTAGCCCCGGCTACAATGAGCAGTTCTTC. As protein: CASSPGYNEQFF. Full variable domain (missing parts from reference TRBV19 and TRBJ2-1): DGGITQSPKYLFRKEGQNVTLSCEQNLNHDAMYWYRQDPGQGLRLIYYSQIVNDFQKGDIAEGYSVSREKKESFPLTVTSAQKNPTAFYLCASSPGYNEQFFGPGTRLTVL.

This chain joins TRBV7-3 and TRBJ2-1; 7 nucleotides match TRBD1. V was pared by 1 base and J by 10 bases, with 4 bases of the junction left unmatched. The CDR3 sequence is 13 residues long. Germline CDR1 is SGHTA and CDR2 is FQGTGA. CDR3 sequence: CASSLMGQQEQFF. In nucleotides, the CDR3 is TGTGCCAGCAGCTTAATGGGACAGCAAGAGCAGTTCTTC.